This record concerns one T cell receptor (beta chain) sequence. The antigen is unknown. The data originate from a study of shared clonotypes between healthy human individuals. Points from the study as a whole: Non-shared clonotypes showed lower generation probabilities than clonotypes common to all four donors.

Germline CDR1 and CDR2: MGHDK and SYGVNS. Trimming removed 3 bases from V and 6 bases from J, with 11 bases in between. The CDR3 extends over 13 amino acids. Memory CD4+ cells were the fraction left after CD45RA+ naive selection. Deep-level settings were used for running the assay. Assay: immunoSEQ multiplex PCR; the TCRdb copy retains only in-frame clones and omits some. The table includes a few hundred thousand clones, 50% to 75% detected once. V gene TRBV25-1 combines with J gene TRBJ1-2; D is unclear. The clonotype was recovered from a man younger than 45 in good health. Sequencing was done on a sample of memory CD4+ T cells sorted from blood. Subset meaning: CD45RA-negative fraction. The CDR3 nucleotides are TGTGCCAGCAGTGAGGAGTACAGAGATGGCTACACCTTC. It encodes CASSEEYRDGYTF.